Below, 15 T cell receptor beta chains from the same sample are listed, as sequenced in a study of blood T cell repertoires in COVID-19. Repertoires were generated with immunoSEQ multiplex PCR, while TCRdb's copy carries only in-frame clones and drops some. Seen here are 150,000 to 190,000 clones, 75% to 90% observed once, and the top ten hold around 15%. Specimen: peripheral blood. The receptor source for this set is a middle-aged woman with acute or convalescent COVID-19.

The gene calls are TRBV19 and TRBJ2-2, with TRBD1 as a possible D gene (6 bases). Trimming pared 5 bases from V and 3 bases from J, leaving 10 bases between. Germline CDR1 and CDR2: LNHDA and SQIVND (reference sequence). The CDR3 is 14 amino acids. This CDR3 reads CASSPRTDTGELFF. DNA for the CDR3: TGTGCCAGTAGTCCGCGGACAGACACCGGGGAGCTGTTTTTT. The whole variable domain, remainder taken from reference TRBV19 and TRBJ2-2, is DGGITQSPKYLFRKEGQNVTLSCEQNLNHDAMYWYRQDPGQGLRLIYYSQIVNDFQKGDIAEGYSVSREKKESFPLTVTSAQKNPTAFYLCASSPRTDTGELFFGEGSRLTVL.

This clone has just one count. The chain carries TRBV7-3 and TRBJ2-5; 11 bases fit TRBD1. Germline CDR1 SGHTA, CDR2 FQGTGA. The CDR3 totals 15 residues. The trim removed 5 bases at V and 4 bases at J, leaving 6 bases unmatched. The CDR3 DNA reads as TGTGCCAGCAGCCCAACCGGGACAGGGGGAGAGACCCAGTACTTC. Protein sequence: CASSPTGTGGETQYF.

The chain recombines TRBV4-2 with TRBJ2-1; D might be TRBD1 (5 bases). Trimming shortened V by 1 base and J by 0 bases, and 13 bases separated the two germline ends. The germline CDR1 and CDR2 sequences are LGHNA and YNFKEQ. This CDR3 region has 17 residues. Written as DNA, the CDR3 is TGTGCCAGCAGCCAAGGAGACAGAGCCAGCTCCTACAATGAGCAGTTCTTC. Its protein is CASSQGDRASSYNEQFF.

This sequence joins TRBV14 and TRBJ1-1; 8 bases are shared with TRBD1. Germline lookup yields CDR1 SGHDN and CDR2 FVKESK. The junction had 11 bases not matched to a gene; V was cut back by 4 bases and J by 7 bases. The CDR3 spans 15 residues. The CDR3 is CASSLRQGYVDEAFF. The DNA for the CDR3 is TGTGCCAGCAGCCTTCGACAGGGGTATGTTGATGAAGCTTTCTTT.

This clone was seen a single time. J is TRBJ1-5 and V is TRBV28; D is possibly TRBD1 (5 bases). V shed 2 bases and J shed 6 bases, with 11 bases lying between them. The CDR3 is made up of 14 amino acids. The V gene's germline CDR1 is MDHEN and CDR2 SYDVKM. CDR3 protein: CASSLPRVGQPQHF. DNA of the CDR3: TGTGCCAGCAGTTTACCCAGGGTTGGTCAGCCCCAGCATTTT.

The genes are TRBV28 and TRBJ1-4; D is unresolved. The germline V gene encodes CDR1 MDHEN and CDR2 SYDVKM. This CDR3 has 15 residues. V was pared by 3 bases and J by 0 bases, with 8 bases between. The CDR3 coding sequence is TGTGCCAGCAGTTTCGACGGAGCAACTAATGAAAAACTGTTTTTT. This codes for CASSFDGATNEKLFF.

The chain employs TRBV9 and TRBJ2-6; no firm D call. The germline V gene encodes CDR1 SGDLS and CDR2 YYNGEE. This CDR3 comprises 19 residues. Trimming removed 4 bases from V and 0 bases from J, with 20 bases in between. CDR3 loop: CASSTNPGLIDSGANVLTF. CDR3 DNA: TGTGCCAGCAGCACCAATCCGGGTCTAATAGACTCTGGGGCCAACGTCCTGACTTTC. The full variable domain, completed using reference TRBV9 and TRBJ2-6, is DSGVTQTPKHLITATGQRVTLRCSPRSGDLSVYWYQQSLDQGLQFLIQYYNGEERAKGNILERFSAQQFPDLHSELNLSSLELGDSALYFCASSTNPGLIDSGANVLTFGAGSRLTVL.

The chain links TRBV19 to TRBJ1-1, with 9 nucleotides matching TRBD1. CDR1 and CDR2 (germline): LNHDA, SQIVND (reference sequence). This CDR3 region has 15 residues. With 6 bases clipped from V and 3 bases from J, the junction kept 8 bases outside the gene matches. The CDR3 here is CASRDKTGGDTEAFF. In nucleotides, the CDR3 is TGTGCCAGTAGGGATAAGACAGGGGGAGACACTGAAGCTTTCTTT.

J is TRBJ2-3 and V is TRBV5-8; D not certain. Trimming took off 4 bases at V and 1 base at J, with 13 bases between the two ends. The CDR3 totals 15 residues. Per germline, CDR1 SGHTS and CDR2 YDEGEE. The CDR3 protein is CASSNRLWGTDTQYF. The CDR3 DNA reads as TGTGCCAGCAGCAACCGACTCTGGGGCACAGATACGCAGTATTTT.

The J gene is TRBJ2-3, the V gene TRBV7-2; D call uncertain. The CDR3 length is 15 residues. The germline CDR1 and CDR2 sequences are SGHTA and FQGNSA. With 1 base removed from V and 0 bases from J, the gap between germline ends came to 8 bases. In DNA form, the CDR3 reads TGTGCCAGCAGCTTAGACGGAGCTAGCACAGATACGCAGTATTTT. Amino acid sequence: CASSLDGASTDTQYF. Drawing the rest from reference TRBV7-2 and TRBJ2-3, the complete variable domain is GAGVSQSPSNKVTEKGKDVELRCDPISGHTALYWYRQSLGQGLEFLIYFQGNSAPDKSGLPSDRFSAERTGGSVSTLTIQRTQQEDSAVYLCASSLDGASTDTQYFGPGTRLTVL.

The chain has TRBV6-5 and TRBJ2-7; 9 bases map to TRBD1. CDR3 length: 14 amino acids. Germline V gene data show CDR1 as MNHEY and CDR2 as SVGAGI. V lost 0 bases to trimming and J lost 6 bases; unmatched junction nucleotides: 3. CDR3 amino acids: CASSYSDRGAEQYF. CDR3 bases: TGTGCCAGCAGTTACTCGGACAGGGGTGCCGAGCAGTACTTC.

This rearrangement joins TRBV4-1 to TRBJ2-2; D ambiguous. CDR1 and CDR2 from the germline V gene are MGHRA and YSYEKL. V dropped 0 bases and J dropped 5 bases, with 13 bases sitting between them. There are 16 residues in the CDR3. CDR3 protein: CASSQDPSVRTGELFF. As DNA, the CDR3 is TGCGCCAGCAGCCAAGATCCCAGCGTTAGGACCGGGGAGCTGTTTTTT.

The chain uses TRBV6-5 and TRBJ2-7; 10 bases line up with TRBD1. The germline V gene has CDR1 MNHEY and CDR2 SVGAGI. CDR3 length: 14 amino acids. V lost 6 bases, J lost 4 bases, and 6 bases stayed unmatched. The CDR3 DNA follows: TGTGCCAGCAGCCAGGCGGGACAGGGGTACGAGCAGTACTTC. Translating gives CASSQAGQGYEQYF.

The CDR3 region has the DNA TGTGCCAGCAGCCAAGAGTCAGGGGGCTTGGGCTACACCTTC. This encodes CASSQESGGLGYTF. The rearrangement joins TRBV3-1 (or the pseudogene TRBV3-2) to TRBJ1-2; 8 nucleotides agree with TRBD1. Germline loops: CDR1 LGHDT, CDR2 YNNKEL (reference sequence). Germline trimming cut 0 bases from V and 8 bases from J; bases unmatched to any gene: 5. The CDR3 has 14 residues.

The CDR3 region has the DNA TGTGCCAGCAGCTTAGTAGCGGGAGTGACCGGGGAGCTGTTTTTT. Protein sequence: CASSLVAGVTGELFF. This chain joins TRBV11-2 and TRBJ2-2, with 9 bases that match TRBD2. The CDR3 has 15 amino acids. From germline, CDR1 is SGHAT and CDR2 FQNNGV. V shed 1 base, J shed 5 bases, and the junction held 2 bases outside the gene matches.